The 26 T cell receptor beta chains below all came from one sample that was sequenced in a study of T cell responses to AZD1222 COVID-19 vaccine. Sequencing used immunoSEQ multiplex PCR; TCRdb keeps in-frame clones, though not all of them. Of roughly 100,000 clones listed, approximately 90% are singletons. Here the sequenced sample was peripheral blood, taken 28 days after the second AZD1222 dose. The receptors stem from an adult who received the AZD1222 COVID-19 vaccine.

The CDR3, as DNA: TGTGCCAGCAGTGATACCGCAGGGGTGAGTTCACCCCTCCACTTT. Translated: CASSDTAGVSSPLHF. The chain recombines TRBV25-1 with TRBJ1-6, with a tentative D call TRBD1 (6 bases). The CDR3 covers 15 residues. The ends were cut back, 3 bases at V and 9 bases at J, with 15 bases in the middle. Germline loops: CDR1 MGHDK, CDR2 SYGVNS.

This clone counts as medium-sized (0.01 to 0.1%). The rearrangement uses TRBV27 and TRBJ1-1, with D tentatively TRBD1 (6 bases). Germline values: CDR1 MNHEY, CDR2 SMNVEV (reference sequence). This CDR3 is built from 15 residues. Trimming removed 6 bases at V and 1 base at J, with 15 bases between. DNA for the CDR3: TGTGCCAGCAGAACCGGGGGGGCCTCGAACACTGAAGCTTTCTTT. Translated, it gives CASRTGGASNTEAFF.

The chain has TRBV2 and TRBJ1-6; 11 bases are a match to TRBD1. After removal of 0 bases from V and 13 bases from J, the junction contained 8 bases not matched to a gene. The CDR3 runs to 16 residues. In germline, CDR1 is SNHLY, CDR2 FYNNEI. As DNA, the CDR3 is TGTGCCAGCAGTGAAGCGCTTCGGGACAGGGGGACCCCCCTCCACTTT. Its protein product is CASSEALRDRGTPLHF.

The chain combines TRBV28 with TRBJ1-4; 7 positions match TRBD1. J was trimmed by 0 bases and V by 7 bases; bases with no gene match: 2. CDR3 length: 14 amino acids. Germline V lookup: CDR1 MDHEN, CDR2 SYDVKM. In DNA, the CDR3 is TGTGCCAGCACCGGGACAGCAACTAATGAAAAACTGTTTTTT. It translates to CASTGTATNEKLFF.

The chain has TRBV5-1 and TRBJ2-3; D unresolved. The germline V and J ends were trimmed by 0 bases and 2 bases, with 10 bases remaining between them. This CDR3 region has 15 residues. Germline CDR1 SGHRS, CDR2 YFSETQ. CDR3 protein: CASSLDPPSTDTQYF. The DNA of the CDR3 is TGCGCCAGCAGCTTGGACCCACCATCCACAGATACGCAGTATTTT. The full variable domain, rest sourced from reference TRBV5-1 and TRBJ2-3, is KAGVTQTPRYLIKTRGQQVTLSCSPISGHRSVSWYQQTPGQGLQFLFEYFSETQRNKGNFPGRFSGRQFSNSRSEMNVSTLELGDSALYLCASSLDPPSTDTQYFGPGTRLTVL.

V and J are TRBV10-2 and TRBJ2-5, with D possibly matching TRBD2 (7 bases). With 6 bases removed from V and 4 bases from J, the gap between germline ends came to 15 bases. CDR3 size: 14 residues. Germline CDR1 is WSHSY and CDR2 is SAAADI. CDR3 sequence: CASSGEGGGETQYF. DNA of the CDR3: TGCGCCAGCAGCGGAGAGGGAGGGGGAGAGACCCAGTACTTC.

This clone was detected only once. The V gene is TRBV28, the J gene TRBJ2-7, with D maybe TRBD1 (5 bases). Germline V lookup: CDR1 MDHEN, CDR2 SYDVKM. This CDR3 has 13 amino acids. V was trimmed by 7 bases and J by 0 bases, leaving 10 bases between them. Written as DNA, the CDR3 is TGTGCCAGCAACGGACAAAACTCCTACGAGCAGTACTTC. Encoded protein: CASNGQNSYEQYF.

The chain links TRBV10-2 to TRBJ2-3; TRBD1 matches at 8 bases. Trimming at V came to 8 bases and at J to 6 bases, leaving 13 bases not matched to a gene. Germline V CDR1 and CDR2: WSHSY, SAAADI. The CDR3 runs 15 residues. The CDR3 nucleotides read TGCGCCAGCGGCCCGGACAGGGCCATTGTGGATACGCAGTATTTT. Protein sequence: CASGPDRAIVDTQYF.

This clone came up a few times. The chain joins TRBV28 to TRBJ2-7, with no clear D. CDR1 and CDR2 from the germline V gene are MDHEN and SYDVKM. The CDR3 is made up of 11 amino acids. V was pared by 6 bases and J by 5 bases, with 8 bases between. CDR3 loop: CASSPSDEQYF. In nucleotides, the CDR3 is TGTGCCAGCAGCCCTTCGGACGAGCAGTACTTC.

The chain combines TRBV6-5 with TRBJ1-3; 9 positions match TRBD1. After removal of 5 bases from V and 1 base from J, the junction contained 3 bases not matched to a gene. Germline V gene sequence: CDR1 MNHEY, CDR2 SVGAGI. The CDR3 consists of 15 residues. The CDR3 spells CASSRQGVSGNTIYF. CDR3 coding DNA: TGTGCCAGCAGTCGACAGGGGGTTTCTGGAAACACCATATATTTT.

As concerns this clone: At one end, the junction sequence differs from germline, possibly due to a read error. This chain uses TRBV27 with TRBJ2-6; maybe TRBD1 (5 bases). CDR3 size: 17 residues. Germline V gene data show CDR1 as MNHEY and CDR2 as SMNVEV (reference sequence). CDR3: CASSFKSGVGGANILTF. As DNA, the CDR3 is TGTGCCAGCAGTTTCAAATCTGGTGTTGGTGGGGCCAACATCCTGACTTTC. Full variable domain (missing parts from reference TRBV27 and TRBJ2-6): EAQVTQNPRYLITVTGKKLTVTCSQNMNHEYMSWYRQDPGLGLRQIYYSMNVEVTDKGDVPEGYKVSRKEKRNFPLILESPSPNQTSLYFCASSFKSGVGGANILTFGAGSRLTVL.

This clone was seen once. The V call is TRBV18, the J call TRBJ2-3; perhaps TRBD2 as D (6 bases). Germline assignment: CDR1 KGHSH and CDR2 LQKENI. The CDR3 loop spans 16 amino acids. The V and J ends lost 8 bases and 0 bases respectively, with 18 bases between them. This CDR3 reads CASTVLVAVSTDTQYF. CDR3 in DNA: TGTGCCAGCACCGTATTGGTAGCGGTCAGCACAGATACGCAGTATTTT.

The chain carries TRBV13 and TRBJ2-2; 7 bases agree with TRBD2. The CDR3 consists of 17 residues. Trimming removed 1 base from V and 2 bases from J; junction bases left unmatched: 7. CDR1 is PRHDT, CDR2 FYEKMQ, per germline (reference sequence). The CDR3 DNA reads as TGTGCCAGCAGCTTAGAATGGCTAGCGGTAAACACCGGGGAGCTGTTTTTT. It encodes CASSLEWLAVNTGELFF.

The genes are TRBV11-2 and TRBJ1-5; D uncertain. Germline CDR1 reads SGHAT; CDR2 reads FQNNGV. V lost 0 bases and J 0 bases, leaving 6 bases between the germline ends. This CDR3 has 15 amino acids. The CDR3 bases are TGTGCCAGCAGCTTAGAGGGAGCTAGCAATCAGCCCCAGCATTTT. Translated: CASSLEGASNQPQHF. The complete variable domain, with remaining parts taken from reference TRBV11-2 and TRBJ1-5, reads EAGVAQSPRYKIIEKRQSVAFWCNPISGHATLYWYQQILGQGPKLLIQFQNNGVVDDSQLPKDRFSAERLKGVDSTLKIQPAKLEDSAVYLCASSLEGASNQPQHFGDGTRLSIL.

V usage is TRBV6-1 and J usage is TRBJ2-2, with D hard to call. This CDR3 is built from 13 residues. Germline CDR1 and CDR2: MNHNS and SASEGT. V was pared by 6 bases and J by 6 bases, with 11 bases between. CDR3: CASSPTHPGELFF. CDR3 in DNA: TGTGCCAGCAGCCCCACCCATCCCGGGGAGCTGTTTTTT.

The chain has TRBV24-1 and TRBJ2-3; D gene uncertain. Germline assignment: CDR1 KGHDR and CDR2 SFDVKD. The ends were cut back, 3 bases at V and 6 bases at J, with 6 bases in the middle. This CDR3 has 12 residues. CDR3 DNA: TGTGCCACCAGTGATCAACACGATACGCAGTATTTT. Protein sequence: CATSDQHDTQYF.

The chain combines TRBV27 with TRBJ1-2; maybe TRBD1 (6 bases). The ends were cut back, 0 bases at V and 8 bases at J, with 16 bases in the middle. CDR3 length: 15 amino acids. Germline V gene data show CDR1 as MNHEY and CDR2 as SMNVEV (reference sequence). For the CDR3, the DNA is TGTGCCAGCAGTTTATCGGCAGGTGTAGGGGGAGGCTACACCTTC. The encoded protein is CASSLSAGVGGGYTF.

The gene calls are TRBV9 and TRBJ1-2; 7 bases align to TRBD1. Germline CDR1 and CDR2: SGDLS and YYNGEE. This CDR3 contains 13 residues. The ends lost 3 bases at V and 8 bases at J; junction bases unmatched: 7. The CDR3 sequence: CASSGDRDRGYTF. The CDR3 region has the DNA TGTGCCAGCAGCGGAGACCGGGACAGAGGCTACACCTTC.

The V and J genes are TRBV29-1 and TRBJ1-1, with 7 bases that match TRBD1. The V gene end was trimmed by 7 bases and the J gene end by 3 bases; junction bases not matched to a gene: 5. CDR3 length: 12 amino acids. Looked up from germline, CDR1 is SQVTM and CDR2 is ANQGSEA. The CDR3 region has the DNA TGCAGCGCGGTACAGGGGTACACTGAAGCTTTCTTT. It yields the protein CSAVQGYTEAFF.

This sequence joins TRBV27 and TRBJ1-5; 7 bases are a match to TRBD1. The trim removed 3 bases at V and 4 bases at J, leaving 6 bases unmatched. Germline-derived CDR1 and CDR2 are MNHEY and SMNVEV (reference sequence). CDR3 length: 15 residues. CDR3 sequence: CASSFAGGKNQPQHF. The CDR3 coding sequence is TGTGCCAGCAGTTTTGCAGGGGGGAAGAATCAGCCCCAGCATTTT.

This rearrangement joins TRBV5-1 to TRBJ1-4; perhaps TRBD1 as D (5 bases). Looked up from germline, CDR1 is SGHRS and CDR2 is YFSETQ. With 4 bases removed from V and 3 bases from J, the gap between germline ends came to 10 bases. The CDR3 length is 14 residues. In DNA form, the CDR3 reads TGCGCCAGCAGCCTGGGGCAGGCTAATGAAAAACTGTTTTTT. Translation: CASSLGQANEKLFF.

The rearrangement links TRBV27 to TRBJ1-1, with 8 nucleotides matching TRBD1. CDR1 MNHEY and CDR2 SMNVEV come from the germline V gene (reference sequence). The CDR3 totals 11 residues. Trimming at V came to 3 bases and at J to 12 bases, leaving 3 bases not matched to a gene. The CDR3 DNA reads as TGTGCCAGCAGTTTGGGACAGGCCTCTTTCTTT. Amino acid sequence: CASSLGQASFF.

A word on this clone: A junction boundary mismatches the germline segment, possibly from a read error. The chain carries TRBV28 and TRBJ1-2; unclear D gene. This CDR3 spans 11 amino acids. Germline CDR1 and CDR2: MDHEN and SYDVKM. The CDR3 region is CASSSGRMSSF. CDR3 coding DNA: TGTGCCAGCAGTTCCGGTCGAATGTCGAGCTTC.

The CDR3 here is CATSRDRMVGGEQFF. In DNA, the CDR3 is TGTGCCACCAGCAGAGATCGTATGGTAGGTGGTGAGCAGTTCTTC. The chain employs TRBV15 and TRBJ2-1; D unclear. The CDR3 loop spans 15 amino acids. Germline CDR1 LNHNV, CDR2 YYDKDF (reference sequence). V was shortened by 0 bases and J by 9 bases, with 15 bases between the two germline ends. The complete variable domain, with remaining parts taken from reference TRBV15 and TRBJ2-1, reads DAMVIQNPRYQVTQFGKPVTLSCSQTLNHNVMYWYQQKSSQAPKLLFHYYDKDFNNEADTPDNFQSRRPNTSFCFLDIRSPGLGDTAMYLCATSRDRMVGGEQFFGPGTRLTVL.

The chain employs TRBV5-1 and TRBJ2-6; D is undetermined. The V gene lost 0 bases and the J gene lost 5 bases, with 6 bases spanning the gap. Germline V CDR1 and CDR2: SGHRS, YFSETQ. The CDR3 contains 14 residues. The CDR3 here is CASSLEGWANVLTF. In DNA form, the CDR3 reads TGCGCCAGCAGCTTGGAGGGCTGGGCCAACGTCCTGACTTTC.

The V gene is TRBV24-1, the J gene TRBJ2-3; D unclear. V was cut by 4 bases and J by 0 bases, with 13 bases left in between. The CDR3 has 16 amino acids. Germline V CDR1 and CDR2: KGHDR, SFDVKD. CDR3 region: CATSDPAQPSTDTQYF. The CDR3 DNA follows: TGTGCCACCAGTGACCCTGCACAACCTAGCACAGATACGCAGTATTTT.